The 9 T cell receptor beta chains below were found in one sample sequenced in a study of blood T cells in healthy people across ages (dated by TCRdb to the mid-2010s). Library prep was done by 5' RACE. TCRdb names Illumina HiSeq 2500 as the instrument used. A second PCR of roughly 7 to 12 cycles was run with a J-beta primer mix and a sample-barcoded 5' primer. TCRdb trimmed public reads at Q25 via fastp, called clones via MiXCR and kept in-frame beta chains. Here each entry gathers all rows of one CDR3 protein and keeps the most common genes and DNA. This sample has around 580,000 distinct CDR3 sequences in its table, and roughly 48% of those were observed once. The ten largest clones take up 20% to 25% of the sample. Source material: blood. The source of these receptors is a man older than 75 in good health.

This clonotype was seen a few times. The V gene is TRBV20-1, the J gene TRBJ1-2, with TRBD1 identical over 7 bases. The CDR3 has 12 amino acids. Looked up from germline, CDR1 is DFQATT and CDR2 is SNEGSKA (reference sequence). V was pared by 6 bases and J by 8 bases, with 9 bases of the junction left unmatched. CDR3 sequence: CSAEGTVGGYTF. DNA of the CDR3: TGCAGTGCGGAAGGGACAGTTGGGGGCTACACCTTC.

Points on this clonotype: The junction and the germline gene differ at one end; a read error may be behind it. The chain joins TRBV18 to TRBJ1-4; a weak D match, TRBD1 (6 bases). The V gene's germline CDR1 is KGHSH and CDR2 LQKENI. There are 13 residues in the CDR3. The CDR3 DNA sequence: TGTGCCGGCTCACCGGGACAAAGGGAAAAACTGTTTTTT. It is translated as CAGSPGQREKLFF.

The CDR3 nucleotides are TGTGCCAGCAGAGGACAGGGGAAGGGGCCCCAGCATTTT. Translation gives CASRGQGKGPQHF. V usage is TRBV12-3 or TRBV12-4 and J usage is TRBJ1-5; 9 positions match TRBD1. The CDR3 has 13 amino acids. J was trimmed by 9 bases and V by 6 bases; bases with no gene match: 6.

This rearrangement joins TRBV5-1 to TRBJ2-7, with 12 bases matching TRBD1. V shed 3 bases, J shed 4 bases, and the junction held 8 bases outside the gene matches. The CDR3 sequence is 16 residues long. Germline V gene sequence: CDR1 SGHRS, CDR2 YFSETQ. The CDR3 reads CASSSGGTGGLYEQYF. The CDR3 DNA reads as TGCGCCAGCAGCTCAGGGGGGACAGGGGGCTTGTACGAGCAGTACTTC.

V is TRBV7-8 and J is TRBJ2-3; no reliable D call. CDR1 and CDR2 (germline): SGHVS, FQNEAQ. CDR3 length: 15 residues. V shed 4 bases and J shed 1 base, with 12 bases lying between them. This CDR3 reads CASSSRAVRTDTQYF. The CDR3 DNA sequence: TGTGCCAGCAGCTCTCGGGCCGTACGCACAGATACGCAGTATTTT.

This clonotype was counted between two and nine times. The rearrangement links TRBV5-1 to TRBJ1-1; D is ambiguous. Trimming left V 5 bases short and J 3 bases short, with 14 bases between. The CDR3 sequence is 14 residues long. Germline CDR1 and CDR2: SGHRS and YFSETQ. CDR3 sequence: CASRRGLSDTEAFF. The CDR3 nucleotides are TGCGCCAGCAGGCGAGGACTATCAGACACTGAAGCTTTCTTT.

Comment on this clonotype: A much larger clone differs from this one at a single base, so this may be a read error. CDR3 DNA: TGCAGCGTTGAAGGTCCTAGAGCGGAGCAGTACTTC. Protein: CSVEGPRAEQYF. The chain carries TRBV29-1 and TRBJ2-7; D ambiguous. This CDR3 is built from 12 residues. Trimming removed 1 base at V and 7 bases at J, with 11 bases between. The germline gives CDR1 SQVTM, CDR2 ANQGSEA.

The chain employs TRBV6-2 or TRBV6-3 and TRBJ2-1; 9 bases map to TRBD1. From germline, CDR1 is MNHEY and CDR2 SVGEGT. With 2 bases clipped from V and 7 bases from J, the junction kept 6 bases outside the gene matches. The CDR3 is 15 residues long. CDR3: CASSYRDRVGNEQFF. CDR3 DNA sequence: TGTGCCAGCAGTTACCGGGACAGGGTTGGGAATGAGCAGTTCTTC.

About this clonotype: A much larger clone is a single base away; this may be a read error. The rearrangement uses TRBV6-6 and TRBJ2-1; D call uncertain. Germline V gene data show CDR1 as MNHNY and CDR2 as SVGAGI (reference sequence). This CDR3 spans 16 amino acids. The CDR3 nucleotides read TGTGCCAGCACCCTACGGACGTCCAGCTCCCACAATGAGCAGTTCTTC. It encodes CASTLRTSSSHNEQFF.